The sequence of this T cell receptor (beta chain) was determined in a study of T cell repertoires in cytomegalovirus infection. Study in general: Recently identified HLA-C-restricted CMV epitopes were among the peptides used. Indicated by public TCR beta signatures were CMV infection and matching HLA type. Overall study findings and caveats: Totalled public TCR beta family frequency picked out people who carried CMV plus the relevant HLA. Predominance within the ex vivo response was attributable to HLA-C-restricted CMV-specific TCR beta clonotypes.

This clonotype was observed a handful of times. What it binds is unknown. The CDR3 runs 14 residues. CDR1 and CDR2 from the germline V gene are MDHEN and SYDVKM. V lost 3 bases, J lost 3 bases, and 9 bases lay in between. TCRdb called the reads again in MiXCR, with one record for every CDR3 protein. Of around 900,000 distinct CDR3 sequences in the sample, about 33% were seen once. This sequence was found in a human donor in good health (CMV status not recorded). Some clones in this sample may be carry-over from other donors' samples. This chain joins TRBV28 and TRBJ2-1; D is possibly TRBD1 (6 bases). The starting material was cultured CD8+ T cells from PBMCs, obtained from culture after CMV antigen stimulation. The CDR3 loop is CASSLDSFYNEQFF. CDR3 in DNA: TGTGCCAGCAGTTTGGACAGTTTCTACAATGAGCAGTTCTTC.